The text below deals with one T cell receptor (beta chain). The antigen remains undetermined. The record originates from a study of lymphopenia after photon versus proton radiotherapy. Overall study results and limits: Photon-treated patients lost naive T cells and TCR diversity; proton-treated stayed stable. After lymphocyte nadir, photon-treated repertoires showed oligoclonal expansion, especially CD8+ Temra.

The CDR3 contains 14 residues. V lost 5 bases and J lost 13, with 21 bases in between. CDR1 SEHNR and CDR2 FQNEAQ come from the germline V gene (reference sequence). The assay was immunoSEQ multiplex PCR, and TCRdb's table has in-frame clones only and misses some. The repertoire holds about 45,000 clones, with 65% to 90% as singletons. The origin of this receptor is a man aged 35-49 years with gastric cancer. The chain links TRBV7-9 to TRBJ1-3; D gene unclear. The sample consisted of peripheral blood, taken from a patient treated with photon-based radiotherapy. CDR3 loop: CASSPARAIGKIYF. CDR3 bases: TGTGCCAGCAGCCCCGCTCGAGCCATAGGGAAAATATATTTT.